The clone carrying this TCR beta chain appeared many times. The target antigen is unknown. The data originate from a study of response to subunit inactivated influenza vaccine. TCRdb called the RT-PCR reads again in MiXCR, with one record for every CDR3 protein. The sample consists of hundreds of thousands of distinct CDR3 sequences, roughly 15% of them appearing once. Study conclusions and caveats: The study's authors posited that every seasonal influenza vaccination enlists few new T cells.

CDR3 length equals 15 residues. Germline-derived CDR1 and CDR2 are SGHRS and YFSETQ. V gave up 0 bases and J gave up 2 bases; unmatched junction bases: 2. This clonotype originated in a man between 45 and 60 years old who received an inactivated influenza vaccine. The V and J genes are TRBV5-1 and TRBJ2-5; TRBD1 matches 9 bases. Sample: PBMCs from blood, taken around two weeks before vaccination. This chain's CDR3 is CASSLVGQGQETQYF. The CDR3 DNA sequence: TGCGCCAGCAGCTTGGTTGGACAGGGGCAAGAGACCCAGTACTTC.